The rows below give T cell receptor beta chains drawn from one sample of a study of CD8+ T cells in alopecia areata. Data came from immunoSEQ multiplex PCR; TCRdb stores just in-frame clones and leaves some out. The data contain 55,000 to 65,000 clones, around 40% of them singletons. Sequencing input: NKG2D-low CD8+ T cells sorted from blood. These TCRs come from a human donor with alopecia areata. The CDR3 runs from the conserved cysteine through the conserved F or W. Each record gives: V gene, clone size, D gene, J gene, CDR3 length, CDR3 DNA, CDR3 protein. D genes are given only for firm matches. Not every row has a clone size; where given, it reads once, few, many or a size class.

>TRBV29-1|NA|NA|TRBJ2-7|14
TGCAGCGTTGGAGAGGACCGCAACTCCTACGAGCAGTACTTC
CSVGEDRNSYEQYF
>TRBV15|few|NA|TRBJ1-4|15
TGTGCCACCAGCAGAGTCGGGGGGCGAGGGGAAAAACTGTTTTTT
CATSRVGGRGEKLFF
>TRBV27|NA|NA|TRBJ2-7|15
TGTGCCAGCAGTTTATCGTCAAATTGGGGGTACGAGCAGTACTTC
CASSLSSNWGYEQYF
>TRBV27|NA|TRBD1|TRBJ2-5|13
TGTGCCAGCAGTGGACAGGGTCAAGAGACCCAGTACTTC
CASSGQGQETQYF
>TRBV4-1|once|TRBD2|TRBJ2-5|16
TGCGCCAGCAGCCGAATAGCGGGAGAGTCCCAAGAGACCCAGTACTTC
CASSRIAGESQETQYF
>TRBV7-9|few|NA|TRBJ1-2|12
TGTGCCAGCAGCTTAGGGAACTATGGCTACACCTTC
CASSLGNYGYTF
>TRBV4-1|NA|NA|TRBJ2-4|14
TGCGCCAGCAGCGCCATAGGGGTGAGGGACATTCAGTACTTC
CASSAIGVRDIQYF
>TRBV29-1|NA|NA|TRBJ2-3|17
TGCAGCGTTGAAGATGGCCCCGGCAGGAGATCCGTAGATACGCAGTATTTT
CSVEDGPGRRSVDTQYF
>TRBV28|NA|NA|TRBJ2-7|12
TGTGCCAGCAGTTTATACAAGGGGGAGCAGTACTTC
CASSLYKGEQYF
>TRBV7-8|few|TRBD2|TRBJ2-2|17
TGTGCCAGCAGCACAAGACTAGCGGGGGGGGACACCGGGGAGCTGTTTTTT
CASSTRLAGGDTGELFF
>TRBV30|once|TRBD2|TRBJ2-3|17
TGTGCCTGGAGTGGCGGGACTAGCGGGAGAGAGGCAGATACGCAGTATTTT
CAWSGGTSGREADTQYF
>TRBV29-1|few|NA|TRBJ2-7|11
TGCAGCGTTGGTGTGGCCTACGAGCAGTACTTC
CSVGVAYEQYF
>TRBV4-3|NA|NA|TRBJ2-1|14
TGCGCCAGCAGCCAAGCTTCCAACCTTGGTGAGCAGTTCTTC
CASSQASNLGEQFF
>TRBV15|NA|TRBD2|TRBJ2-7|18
TGTGCCACCAGCAGCTTTCCGGGACTAATTATGAGCTCCTACGAGCAGTACTTC
CATSSFPGLIMSSYEQYF
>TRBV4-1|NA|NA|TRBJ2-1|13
TGCGCCAGCAGCCAGGGACTCTACAATGAGCAGTTCTTC
CASSQGLYNEQFF
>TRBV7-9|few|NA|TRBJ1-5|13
TGTGCCAGCAGCTTGTTTAGCAATCAGCCCCAGCATTTT
CASSLFSNQPQHF
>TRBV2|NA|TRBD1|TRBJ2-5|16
TGTGCCAGCAGGGTAAACAGGGGGCAAGCGCGAGAGACCCAGTACTTC
CASRVNRGQARETQYF
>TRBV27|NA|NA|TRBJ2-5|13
TGTGCCAGCAGTTTCGGTAGCTTCGGGACCCAGTACTTC
CASSFGSFGTQYF
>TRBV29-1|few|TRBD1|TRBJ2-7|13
TGCAGCGTGGTGGGGACAGGCGCCTACGAGCAGTACTTC
CSVVGTGAYEQYF
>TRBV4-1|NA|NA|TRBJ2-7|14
TGCGCCAGCAGCCAAGTGGGTGTCCTCTACGAGCAGTACTTC
CASSQVGVLYEQYF
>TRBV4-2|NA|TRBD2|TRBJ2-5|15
TGTGCCAGCAGCCAGGGAAGCGGGGACCAAGAGACCCAGTACTTC
CASSQGSGDQETQYF
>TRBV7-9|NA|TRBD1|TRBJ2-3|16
TGTGCCAGCAGCATCAAACAGGGGCTAGGCACAGATACGCAGTATTTT
CASSIKQGLGTDTQYF
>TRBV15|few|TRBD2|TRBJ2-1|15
TGTGCCACCAGCCCCTCTAGCGGAACCTACAATGAGCAGTTCTTC
CATSPSSGTYNEQFF
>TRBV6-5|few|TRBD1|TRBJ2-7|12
TGTGCCAGCAGTTTGGACAGGGCCGAGCAGTACTTC
CASSLDRAEQYF
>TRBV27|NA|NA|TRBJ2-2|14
TGTGCCAGCAGTTTAACAGGGTACACCGGGGAGCTGTTTTTT
CASSLTGYTGELFF